This T cell receptor (beta chain) emerged from a study of cytomegalovirus exposure and HLA in healthy donors. Points from the study as a whole: Some V segments, including TRBV6-2 and TRBV6-3, were excluded as indistinguishable.

As concerns this clone: Its specificity is unknown.

Per germline, CDR1 SGHVS and CDR2 FNYEAQ. This CDR3 contains 14 residues. V was pared by 0 bases and J by 8 bases, with 10 bases between. 60 Vbeta and 13 Jbeta primers were used in PCR. Profiled with immunoSEQ multiplex PCR; TCRdb holds only in-frame clones, not every one. The table lists approximately 100,000 clones, roughly 81% of them singletons. The chain couples TRBV7-6 to TRBJ1-4, with D perhaps matching TRBD1 (5 bases). Sequenced: PBMCs. The TCR comes from a man aged 40-49 years in good health and CMV-seronegative. The CDR3 loop is CASSLAGRDEKLFF. DNA for the CDR3: TGTGCCAGCAGCTTAGCCGGGAGGGACGAAAAACTGTTTTTT.